This T cell receptor beta chain comes out of a study of blood T cell repertoires in COVID-19. In the study overall: Material from acute and convalescent COVID-19 was sourced from the United States, Italy and Spain. T cells, B-cell-depleted T cells, or PBMCs supplied cDNA or gDNA.

In the original processing: Amplification of reference gene primers provided the estimated nucleated cell counts. This table comes from immunoSEQ multiplex PCR, and its TCRdb copy is limited to in-frame clones, with some not included. Clone size and V and J calls were adopted from that table, with D and trimming inferred from the DNA. Among about 39,000 clones listed, approximately 85% were seen once. The CDR3 has 14 residues. V was clipped by 4 bases and J by 6 bases; unmatched bases: 4. CDR1 and CDR2 from the germline V gene are SGHVS and FQNEAQ. The origin of this receptor is a man aged 55 to 70 with acute or convalescent COVID-19. The chain links TRBV7-8 to TRBJ2-4, with 9 bases matching TRBD1. The sample consisted of peripheral blood. CDR3 DNA: TGTGCCAGCAGCTATCAGACAGGGGGAAACATTCAGTACTTC. The encoded protein is CASSYQTGGNIQYF.